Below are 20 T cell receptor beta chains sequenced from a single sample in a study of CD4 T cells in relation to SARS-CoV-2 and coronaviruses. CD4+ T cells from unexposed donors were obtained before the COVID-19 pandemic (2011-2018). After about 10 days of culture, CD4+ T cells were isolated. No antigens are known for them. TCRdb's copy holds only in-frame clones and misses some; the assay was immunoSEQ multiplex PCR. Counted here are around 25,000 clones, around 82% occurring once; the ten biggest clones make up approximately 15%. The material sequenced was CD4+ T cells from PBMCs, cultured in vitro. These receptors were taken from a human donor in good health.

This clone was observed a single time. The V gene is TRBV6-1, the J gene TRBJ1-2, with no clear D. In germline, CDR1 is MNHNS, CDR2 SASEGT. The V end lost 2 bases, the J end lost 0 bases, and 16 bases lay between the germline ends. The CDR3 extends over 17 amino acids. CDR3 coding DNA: TGTGCCAGCAGTGAAAGTAGGTGGGCGCAAGCTAACTATGGCTACACCTTC. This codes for CASSESRWAQANYGYTF.

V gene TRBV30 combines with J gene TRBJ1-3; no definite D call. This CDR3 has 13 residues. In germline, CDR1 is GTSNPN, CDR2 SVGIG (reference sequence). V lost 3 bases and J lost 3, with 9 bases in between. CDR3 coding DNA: TGTGCCTGGAGAGAGTGGGTTGGAAACACCATATATTTT. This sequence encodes CAWREWVGNTIYF.

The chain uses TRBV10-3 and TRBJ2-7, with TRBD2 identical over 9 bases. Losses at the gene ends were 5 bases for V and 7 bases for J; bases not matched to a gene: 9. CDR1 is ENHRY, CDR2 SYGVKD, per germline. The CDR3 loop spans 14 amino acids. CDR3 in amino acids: CAISSGLAWGEQYF. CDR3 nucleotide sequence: TGTGCCATCAGTTCGGGACTAGCCTGGGGTGAGCAGTACTTC.

The CDR3 DNA sequence: TGTGCCTGGAGTCGAGCTCGTCGGGGGGCCCATGAAAAACTGTTTTTT. Protein product: CAWSRARRGAHEKLFF. The V and J genes are TRBV30 and TRBJ1-4; TRBD1 is a possible D gene (6 bases). The CDR3 is 16 amino acids. Germline V gene sequence: CDR1 GTSNPN, CDR2 SVGIG (reference sequence). Between the trimmed V and J ends, which lost 2 bases and 6 bases, there was a span of 19 bases.

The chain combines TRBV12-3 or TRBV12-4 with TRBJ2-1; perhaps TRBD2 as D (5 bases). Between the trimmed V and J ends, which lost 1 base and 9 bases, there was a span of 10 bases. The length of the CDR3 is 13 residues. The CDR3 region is CASSLVRGFEQFF. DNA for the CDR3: TGTGCCAGCAGTTTAGTGCGAGGGTTTGAGCAGTTCTTC.

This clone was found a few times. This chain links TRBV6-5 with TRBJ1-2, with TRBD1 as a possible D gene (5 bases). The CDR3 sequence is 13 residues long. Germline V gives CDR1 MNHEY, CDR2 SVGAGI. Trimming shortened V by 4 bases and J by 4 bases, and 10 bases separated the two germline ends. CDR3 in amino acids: CASSSLGGYGYTF. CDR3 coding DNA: TGTGCCAGCAGTTCCCTTGGGGGCTATGGCTACACCTTC.

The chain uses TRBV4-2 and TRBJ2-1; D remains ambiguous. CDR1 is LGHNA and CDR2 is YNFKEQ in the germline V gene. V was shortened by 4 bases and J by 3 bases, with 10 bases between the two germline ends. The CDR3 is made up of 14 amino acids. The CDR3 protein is CASSPERGYNEQFF. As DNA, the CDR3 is TGTGCCAGCAGCCCAGAGAGAGGCTACAATGAGCAGTTCTTC.

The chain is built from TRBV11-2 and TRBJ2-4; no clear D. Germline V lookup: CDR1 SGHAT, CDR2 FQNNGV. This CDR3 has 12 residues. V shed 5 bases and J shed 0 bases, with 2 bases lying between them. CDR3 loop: CASSVAKNIQYF. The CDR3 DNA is TGTGCCAGCAGCGTAGCCAAAAACATTCAGTACTTC. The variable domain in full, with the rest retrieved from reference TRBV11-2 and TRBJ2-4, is EAGVAQSPRYKIIEKRQSVAFWCNPISGHATLYWYQQILGQGPKLLIQFQNNGVVDDSQLPKDRFSAERLKGVDSTLKIQPAKLEDSAVYLCASSVAKNIQYFGAGTRLSVL.

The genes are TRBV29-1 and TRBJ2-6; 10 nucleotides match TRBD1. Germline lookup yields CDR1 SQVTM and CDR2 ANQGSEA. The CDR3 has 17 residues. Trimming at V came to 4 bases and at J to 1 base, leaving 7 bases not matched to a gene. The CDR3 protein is CSVARGTGASGANVLTF. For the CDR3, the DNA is TGCAGCGTTGCGCGAGGGACAGGGGCATCTGGGGCCAACGTCCTGACTTTC.

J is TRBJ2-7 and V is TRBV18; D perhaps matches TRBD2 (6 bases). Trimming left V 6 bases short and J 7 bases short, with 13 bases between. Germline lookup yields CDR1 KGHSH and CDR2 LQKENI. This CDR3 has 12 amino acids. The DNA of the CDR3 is TGTGCCAGCTCCCCCCAGGAGGGGGAGCAGTACTTC. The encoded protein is CASSPQEGEQYF. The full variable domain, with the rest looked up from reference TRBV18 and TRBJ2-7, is NAGVMQNPRHLVRRRGQEARLRCSPMKGHSHVYWYRQLPEEGLKFMVYLQKENIIDESGMPKERFSAEFPKEGPSILRIQQVVRGDSAAYFCASSPQEGEQYFGPGTRLTVT.

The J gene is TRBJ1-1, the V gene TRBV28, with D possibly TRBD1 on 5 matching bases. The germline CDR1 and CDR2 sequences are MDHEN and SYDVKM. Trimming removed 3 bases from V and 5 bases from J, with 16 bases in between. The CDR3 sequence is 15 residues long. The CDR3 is CASSFPRGSTTEAFF. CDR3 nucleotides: TGTGCCAGCAGTTTCCCCCGGGGGTCTACTACTGAAGCTTTCTTT.

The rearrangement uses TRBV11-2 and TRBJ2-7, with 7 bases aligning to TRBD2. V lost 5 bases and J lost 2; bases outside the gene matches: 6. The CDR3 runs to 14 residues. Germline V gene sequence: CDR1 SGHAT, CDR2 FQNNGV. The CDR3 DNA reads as TGTGCCAGCAGCAAAGCGGGACCCCCCTACGAGCAGTACTTC. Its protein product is CASSKAGPPYEQYF.

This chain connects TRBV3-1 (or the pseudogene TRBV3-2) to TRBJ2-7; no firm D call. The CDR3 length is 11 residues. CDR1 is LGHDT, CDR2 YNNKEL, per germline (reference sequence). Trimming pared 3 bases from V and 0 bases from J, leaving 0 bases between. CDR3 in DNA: TGTGCCAGCAGCCACTCCTACGAGCAGTACTTC. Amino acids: CASSHSYEQYF.

CDR3 loop: CASSRNSMNTEAFF. CDR3 in DNA: TGTGCCAGCAGCCGGAACAGCATGAACACTGAAGCTTTCTTT. The chain couples TRBV7-9 to TRBJ1-1; no clear D. Per germline, CDR1 SEHNR and CDR2 FQNEAQ (reference sequence). Trimming pared 5 bases from V and 0 bases from J, leaving 10 bases between. The CDR3 extends over 14 amino acids.

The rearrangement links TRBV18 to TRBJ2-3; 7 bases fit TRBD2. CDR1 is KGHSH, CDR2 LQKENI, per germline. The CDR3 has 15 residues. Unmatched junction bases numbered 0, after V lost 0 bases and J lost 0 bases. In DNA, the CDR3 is TGTGCCAGCTCACCACCTAGCGGGAGCACAGATACGCAGTATTTT. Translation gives CASSPPSGSTDTQYF.

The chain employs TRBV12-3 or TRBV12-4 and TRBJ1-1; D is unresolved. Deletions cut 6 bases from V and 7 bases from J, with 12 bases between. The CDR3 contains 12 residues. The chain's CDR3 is CASSREVFEAFF. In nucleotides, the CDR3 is TGTGCCAGCAGCCGAGAGGTGTTTGAAGCTTTCTTT.

CDR3 sequence (DNA): TGCGCCAGCAGCTTCTCGGGACAGTTGTACAATGAGCAGTTCTTC. Translated, it gives CASSFSGQLYNEQFF. The genes are TRBV5-1 and TRBJ2-1; 7 nucleotides agree with TRBD1. Germline loops: CDR1 SGHRS, CDR2 YFSETQ. The CDR3 loop spans 15 amino acids. V lost 2 bases and J lost 4; bases outside the gene matches: 6. Supplemented by reference TRBV5-1 and TRBJ2-1, the full variable domain reads KAGVTQTPRYLIKTRGQQVTLSCSPISGHRSVSWYQQTPGQGLQFLFEYFSETQRNKGNFPGRFSGRQFSNSRSEMNVSTLELGDSALYLCASSFSGQLYNEQFFGPGTRLTVL.

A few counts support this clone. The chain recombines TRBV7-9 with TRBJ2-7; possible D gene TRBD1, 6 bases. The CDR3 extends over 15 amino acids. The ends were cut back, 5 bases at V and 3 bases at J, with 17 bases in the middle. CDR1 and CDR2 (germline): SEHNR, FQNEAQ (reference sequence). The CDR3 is CASSPNVARGYEQYF. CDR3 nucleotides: TGTGCCAGCAGCCCAAACGTGGCCAGGGGCTACGAGCAGTACTTC.

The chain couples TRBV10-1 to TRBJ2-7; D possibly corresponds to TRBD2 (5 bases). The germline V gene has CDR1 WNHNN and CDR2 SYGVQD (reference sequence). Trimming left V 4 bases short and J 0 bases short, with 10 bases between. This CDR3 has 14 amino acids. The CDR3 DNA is TGCGCCAGCAGTGCACAGCGGAACTCCTACGAGCAGTACTTC. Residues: CASSAQRNSYEQYF.

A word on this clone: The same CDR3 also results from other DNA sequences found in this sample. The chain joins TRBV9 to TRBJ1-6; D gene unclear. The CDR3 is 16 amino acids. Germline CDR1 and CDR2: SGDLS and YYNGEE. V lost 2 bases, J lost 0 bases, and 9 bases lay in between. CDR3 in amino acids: CASSVGRSSYNSPLHF. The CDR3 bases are TGTGCCAGCAGCGTGGGGAGGAGCTCCTATAATTCACCCCTCCACTTT.